This T cell receptor (beta chain) was sequenced during a study of blood T cell repertoires in COVID-19. Study context: The United States, Italy and Spain were the sources of the acute and convalescent COVID-19 samples. T cells, B-cell-depleted T cells, or PBMCs supplied cDNA or gDNA.

Per the original methods: Reference gene primer amplification in the assay estimated nucleated cell counts. Measured with immunoSEQ multiplex PCR; TCRdb has only the in-frame clones, and not every one. V, J and clone size derive from that table, while D and trimming were established from the DNA sequence. Of about 170,000 clones listed, 70% to 90% are singletons. Residents of 24 US areas, aged about 18 to 89 years, made up the participants. Source material: PBMCs or T cells enriched from blood (not recorded which). The TCR comes from a young woman who had recovered from COVID-19.

The CDR3 DNA follows: TGTGCCAGCAGTCCCCTGGACAGAGACGATCAGCCCCAGCATTTT. Translating it yields CASSPLDRDDQPQHF. This chain joins TRBV28 and TRBJ1-5, with D perhaps TRBD1 (6 bases). Germline values: CDR1 MDHEN, CDR2 SYDVKM. V shed 5 bases and J shed 5 bases, with 16 bases lying between them. The CDR3 length is 15 residues.